Listed below are T cell receptor beta chains from one sample, sequenced in a study of shared clonotypes between healthy human individuals. Sequenced by immunoSEQ multiplex PCR; TCRdb stores in-frame clones only, minus some. The sample consists of 2 million or so clones, 85% to 95% of them appearing once. Source material: naive CD8+ T cells sorted from blood. The receptors stem from a man aged 18-30 years in good health. CDR3s include the opening cysteine and the closing phenylalanine or tryptophan. The D gene is left open where the match is weak. Expanded clones get a size class; other rows say once, few or many, or leave the size out.

CDR3nt	CDR3aa	abundance	v_gene	d_gene	j_gene
TGTGCCAGCAGCGTAGCGGGACAGGGGGCGAATGAGCAGTTCTTC	CASSVAGQGANEQFF	-	TRBV9	TRBD1	TRBJ2-1
TGTGCCAGCAGTTATGCCCTCAATCAGCCCCAGCATTTT	CASSYALNQPQHF	-	TRBV6-5	-	TRBJ1-5
TGCGCCAGCAGCCAAGAATCCAGGGCAGAGACCCAGTACTTC	CASSQESRAETQYF	-	TRBV4-3	-	TRBJ2-5
TGTGCCAGCAGCCCCCCAATTAAGTATGACTACACCTTC	CASSPPIKYDYTF	-	TRBV7-9	-	TRBJ1-2
TGTGCCAGCAGTTACTCTGGCAGGGGGAACTATGGCTACACCTTC	CASSYSGRGNYGYTF	few	TRBV6-5	TRBD1	TRBJ1-2
TGTGCCAGCAGTGAATTTCCCGGGACAATCTACGAGCAGTACTTC	CASSEFPGTIYEQYF	-	TRBV25-1	-	TRBJ2-7
TGTGCCAGCAGCTTAGACCCTAGCGGGGGCAACAATGAGCAGTTCTTC	CASSLDPSGGNNEQFF	once	TRBV7-2	TRBD2	TRBJ2-1
TGTGCCAGCAGTGAGGCGGGAGGGCCCGACGAGCAGTACTTC	CASSEAGGPDEQYF	-	TRBV2	TRBD2	TRBJ2-7
TGTGCCAGCAGCCCCACGGGACTAGCGGAGAAAAACCCGTACGGTGAGCAGTTCTTC	CASSPTGLAEKNPYGEQFF	once	TRBV7-9	TRBD2	TRBJ2-1
TGTGCCTGGAGTGATGACAGGGACGAGCAGTACTTC	CAWSDDRDEQYF	-	TRBV30	TRBD1	TRBJ2-7
TGTGCCAGCAGCTTAGCTGGGATAGCTCCTACAGTATACGAGCAGTACTTC	CASSLAGIAPTVYEQYF	-	TRBV7-2	-	TRBJ2-7
TGTGCCAGCAGCACCCCGTCAGGGTGGGTATACGAGCAGTACTTC	CASSTPSGWVYEQYF	-	TRBV2	-	TRBJ2-7
TGTGCTAGCAGCTTAGTTTTAGCAGATACGCAGTATTTT	CASSLVLADTQYF	-	TRBV7-7	-	TRBJ2-3
TGTGCCAGCAGTTACAGTCCAGGGGGCTATGGCTACACCTTC	CASSYSPGGYGYTF	-	TRBV6-5	TRBD1	TRBJ1-2
TGTGCCAGCATTAGCTCCTACAATGAGCAGTTCTTC	CASISSYNEQFF	-	TRBV7-9	-	TRBJ2-1